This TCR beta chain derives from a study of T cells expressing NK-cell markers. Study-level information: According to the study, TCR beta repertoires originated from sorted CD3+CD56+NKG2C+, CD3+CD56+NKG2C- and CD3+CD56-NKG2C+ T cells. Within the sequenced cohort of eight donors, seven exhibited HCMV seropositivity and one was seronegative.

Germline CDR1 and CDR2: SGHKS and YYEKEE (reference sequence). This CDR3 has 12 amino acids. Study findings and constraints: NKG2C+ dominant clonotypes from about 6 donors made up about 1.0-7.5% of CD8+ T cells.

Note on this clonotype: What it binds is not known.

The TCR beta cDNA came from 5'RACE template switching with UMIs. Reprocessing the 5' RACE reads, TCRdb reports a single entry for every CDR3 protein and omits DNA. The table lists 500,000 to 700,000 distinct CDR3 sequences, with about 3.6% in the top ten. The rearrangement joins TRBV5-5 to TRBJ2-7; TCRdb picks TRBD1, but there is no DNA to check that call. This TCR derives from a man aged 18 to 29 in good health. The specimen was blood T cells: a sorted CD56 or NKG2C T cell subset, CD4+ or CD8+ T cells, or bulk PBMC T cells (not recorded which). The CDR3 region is CASSRGKYEQYF.